The clone carrying this TCR beta chain was observed a few times. The data are from a study of blood T cell repertoires in COVID-19. Repertoires were generated with immunoSEQ multiplex PCR, while TCRdb's copy carries only in-frame clones and drops some. The sample shows a few hundred thousand clones, 80% to 85% of them seen only once. The germline gives CDR1 MGHRA, CDR2 YSYEKL. The CDR3 contains 14 residues. J was trimmed by 6 bases and V by 7 bases; bases with no gene match: 6. The rearrangement links TRBV4-1 to TRBJ1-2; 12 bases match TRBD1. The receptor's source is a woman aged 40 to 55 who had recovered from COVID-19. Material: PBMCs or T cells enriched from blood (not recorded which). The CDR3 region is CASTGTGGAHGYTF. The CDR3, as DNA: TGCGCCAGCACCGGGACAGGGGGCGCCCATGGCTACACCTTC.